The text below deals with one TCR beta chain. These data are taken from a study of T cell changes during pregnancy in multiple sclerosis. Measured with immunoSEQ multiplex PCR; TCRdb has only the in-frame clones, and not every one. Of about 24,000 clones listed, around 87% are singletons. V was trimmed by 2 bases and J by 5 bases, leaving 13 bases between them. Germline V gene data show CDR1 as GTSNPN and CDR2 as SVGIG (reference sequence). The CDR3 is 13 amino acids. This chain links TRBV30 with TRBJ2-7; D gene uncertain. The sequences come from CD4+ T cells from peripheral blood mononuclear cells, collected in the second trimester of pregnancy. This sequence originates from a female donor in good health, enrolled as a control in a pregnancy study. In nucleotides, the CDR3 is TGTGCCTGGAGTTGGATAGCTTTCCACGAGCAGTACTTC. This translates into CAWSWIAFHEQYF.